A single sample gave rise to the 30 T cell receptor beta chains below, sequenced in a study of blood T cell repertoires in COVID-19. Libraries were prepared by immunoSEQ multiplex PCR; TCRdb keeps only in-frame clonotypes and omits some of them. The sample lists 200,000 to 250,000 clones, 82% occurring once. Sequenced: peripheral blood. The receptors were sampled from an elderly woman with acute or convalescent COVID-19.

This CDR3 reads CASSLAGAPYEQYF. For the CDR3, the DNA is TGTGCCAGCAGTTTGGCAGGGGCCCCCTACGAGCAGTACTTC. The chain uses TRBV28 and TRBJ2-7, with TRBD1 as a possible D gene (6 bases). The CDR3 loop spans 14 amino acids. The V gene's germline CDR1 is MDHEN and CDR2 SYDVKM. The germline V and J ends were trimmed by 3 bases and 2 bases, with 11 bases remaining between them.

This clone showed up just once. The chain recombines TRBV20-1 with TRBJ1-1; no clear D gene. The V and J ends lost 6 bases and 4 bases respectively, with 9 bases between them. CDR1 and CDR2 from the germline V gene are DFQATT and SNEGSKA (reference sequence). The CDR3 is 11 residues long. The DNA for the CDR3 is TGCAGTGCCCCGGGGAGCACTGAAGCTTTCTTT. This encodes CSAPGSTEAFF.

The chain is built from TRBV24-1 and TRBJ1-1; 12 bases match TRBD1. Germline CDR1 reads KGHDR; CDR2 reads SFDVKD. CDR3 length: 14 residues. Germline trimming cut 4 bases from V and 9 bases from J; bases unmatched to any gene: 5. CDR3 region: CATSDPGQGAKAFF. CDR3 DNA sequence: TGTGCCACCAGTGACCCGGGACAGGGGGCGAAAGCTTTCTTT.

This clone has a single count. The chain is built from TRBV7-5 and TRBJ1-2; the table's D call TRBD1 went unverified against the DNA. TRBV7-5 is marked as a pseudogene. CDR3 length: 17 amino acids. This CDR3 is CARSFPSGQGVSYGYTF. The CDR3 DNA reads as TGTGCCAGAAGCTTTCCGAGCGGGCAGGGGGTAAGCTATGGCTACACCTTC.

The chain employs TRBV30 and TRBJ2-5; TRBD2 matches 10 bases. The V and J ends lost 2 bases and 4 bases, in that order; junction bases with no gene match: 7. Germline CDR1 is GTSNPN and CDR2 is SVGIG (reference sequence). This CDR3 comprises 15 residues. In nucleotides, the CDR3 is TGTGCCTGGAGTAGACCTCTAGCGGGGGTAGAGACCCAGTACTTC. It translates to CAWSRPLAGVETQYF.

The V call is TRBV6-4, the J call TRBJ2-7, with a tentative D call TRBD1 (5 bases). Between the trimmed V and J ends, which lost 3 bases and 0 bases, there was a span of 6 bases. Germline V gene lookup returns CDR1 MRHNA and CDR2 SNTAGT. The CDR3 contains 13 residues. CDR3 loop: CASSEQVSYEQYF. CDR3 coding DNA: TGTGCCAGCAGTGAACAGGTCTCCTACGAGCAGTACTTC.

V gene TRBV28 combines with J gene TRBJ2-2, with 10 bases aligning to TRBD1. V trimming: 5 bases; J trimming: 6 bases; junction bases outside the gene matches: 9. Germline V gives CDR1 MDHEN, CDR2 SYDVKM. This CDR3 has 16 residues. The CDR3 spells CASSPPGTGAPGELFF. In nucleotides, the CDR3 is TGTGCCAGCAGTCCTCCCGGGACAGGGGCGCCCGGGGAGCTGTTTTTT.

Remarks on this clone: In the same sample, other DNA sequences code for this CDR3. This chain links TRBV19 with TRBJ1-5, with D tentatively TRBD1 (6 bases). Germline CDR1 and CDR2: LNHDA and SQIVND (reference sequence). CDR3 length equals 14 residues. Trimming shortened V by 2 bases and J by 6 bases, and 11 bases separated the two germline ends. The CDR3 region has the DNA TGTGCCAGTAGTATATCAGGCAGGGGTCAGCCCCAGCATTTT. Translating it yields CASSISGRGQPQHF.

Of note for this clone: This sample also contains other DNA sequences that code for the same CDR3. The gene calls are TRBV12-3 or TRBV12-4 and TRBJ1-1; possible D gene TRBD1, 5 bases. Trimming took off 3 bases at V and 1 base at J, with 6 bases between the two ends. This CDR3 is built from 13 residues. This CDR3 is CASSFQGNTEAFF. The CDR3 coding sequence is TGTGCCAGCAGTTTCCAGGGGAACACTGAAGCTTTCTTT.

The DNA of the CDR3 is TGTGCCAGCAGCTTGCAGGGAAGCACAGATACGCAGTATTTT. This codes for CASSLQGSTDTQYF. The chain has TRBV7-9 and TRBJ2-3; tentatively, D is TRBD1 (5 bases). Deletions cut 3 bases from V and 0 bases from J, with 7 bases between. The germline V gene has CDR1 SEHNR and CDR2 FQNEAQ (reference sequence). This CDR3 is 14 amino acids long.

This chain links TRBV3-1 (or the pseudogene TRBV3-2) with TRBJ1-1; D gene unclear. CDR3 length: 14 amino acids. Trimming shortened V by 1 base and J by 4 bases, and 10 bases separated the two germline ends. The V gene's germline CDR1 is LGHDT and CDR2 YNNKEL (reference sequence). CDR3 in DNA: TGTGCCAGCAGCCAAGCTTCCGCTAGCACTGAAGCTTTCTTT. Its translation: CASSQASASTEAFF.

The chain couples TRBV3-1 (or the pseudogene TRBV3-2) to TRBJ2-5; TRBD2 matches at 7 bases. CDR1 is LGHDT, CDR2 YNNKEL, per germline (reference sequence). The CDR3 extends over 15 amino acids. The V and J ends lost 4 bases and 4 bases, in that order; junction bases with no gene match: 9. CDR3 in amino acids: CASSLMRGSPETQYF. The CDR3 DNA reads as TGTGCCAGCAGCCTTATGCGGGGGTCCCCAGAGACCCAGTACTTC.

The chain uses TRBV18 and TRBJ1-2; 7 bases align to TRBD1. The CDR3 contains 14 residues. Trimming took 6 bases from V and 4 from J; bases not matched to a gene: 8. Germline V gives CDR1 KGHSH, CDR2 LQKENI. The CDR3: CASSPTTGTYGYTF. The CDR3 DNA follows: TGTGCCAGCTCTCCTACGACAGGGACCTATGGCTACACCTTC.

The gene calls are TRBV3-1 (or the pseudogene TRBV3-2) and TRBJ2-1; TRBD1 matches at 11 bases. Germline CDR1 and CDR2: LGHDT and YNNKEL (reference sequence). CDR3 size: 15 residues. After removal of 5 bases from V and 3 bases from J, the junction contained 3 bases not matched to a gene. CDR3 residues: CASSLGTGGYNEQFF. The CDR3 DNA is TGTGCCAGCAGCTTGGGGACAGGGGGCTACAATGAGCAGTTCTTC.

V is TRBV6-1 and J is TRBJ1-2; D not resolved. Germline loops: CDR1 MNHNS, CDR2 SASEGT. Trimming took 0 bases from V and 1 from J, leaving 9 bases between them. The CDR3 loop spans 15 amino acids. CDR3 nucleotide sequence: TGTGCCAGCAGTGAAGCTATCCGGAGTAACTATGGCTACACCTTC. Protein sequence: CASSEAIRSNYGYTF.

The chain links TRBV4-1 to TRBJ2-1; the match to TRBD1 covers 7 bases. Unmatched junction bases numbered 7, after V lost 3 bases and J lost 5 bases. Germline lookup yields CDR1 MGHRA and CDR2 YSYEKL. This CDR3 contains 15 residues. This chain's CDR3 is CASSHYRDRDNEQFF. CDR3 DNA sequence: TGCGCCAGCAGCCACTACCGGGACAGAGACAATGAGCAGTTCTTC.

V is TRBV19 and J is TRBJ2-2, with TRBD1 identical over 8 bases. The CDR3 has 16 amino acids. Germline trimming cut 6 bases from V and 2 bases from J; bases unmatched to any gene: 8. The germline V gene encodes CDR1 LNHDA and CDR2 SQIVND (reference sequence). The CDR3 protein is CASSLTGTGNTGELFF. In DNA form, the CDR3 reads TGTGCCAGTAGCCTCACCGGGACAGGTAACACCGGGGAGCTGTTTTTT.

This clone appeared a few times. The rearrangement uses TRBV3-1 (or the pseudogene TRBV3-2) and TRBJ2-1, with 10 bases matching TRBD2. CDR3 length: 16 residues. Germline V gene data show CDR1 as LGHDT and CDR2 as YNNKEL (reference sequence). The J segment lost 2 bases and the V segment lost 2 bases, leaving 3 bases of the junction unmatched. DNA for the CDR3: TGTGCCAGCAGCCAAATTAGCGGGGGGCCCTACAATGAGCAGTTCTTC. The encoded protein is CASSQISGGPYNEQFF.

The chain uses TRBV29-1 and TRBJ1-5; 9 bases match TRBD1. The germline CDR1 and CDR2 sequences are SQVTM and ANQGSEA. The CDR3 sequence is 13 residues long. The junction had 13 bases not matched to a gene; V was cut back by 4 bases and J by 15 bases. CDR3 protein: CSVGETTGGWRHF. The CDR3 DNA follows: TGCAGCGTTGGTGAGACGACAGGGGGGTGGAGGCATTTT.

The chain combines TRBV28 with TRBJ1-5, with D possibly TRBD1 on 6 matching bases. The germline V gene encodes CDR1 MDHEN and CDR2 SYDVKM. CDR3 size: 18 residues. The V gene lost 3 bases and the J gene lost 0 bases, with 18 bases spanning the gap. CDR3 in DNA: TGTGCCAGCAGTTTCCCGACAGGAGCCTACGTTAGCAATCAGCCCCAGCATTTT. Residues: CASSFPTGAYVSNQPQHF. The entire variable domain, with the rest obtained from reference TRBV28 and TRBJ1-5, is as follows: DVKVTQSSRYLVKRTGEKVFLECVQDMDHENMFWYRQDPGLGLRLIYFSYDVKMKEKGDIPEGYSVSREKKERFSLILESASTNQTSMYLCASSFPTGAYVSNQPQHFGDGTRLSIL.

The chain is built from TRBV14 and TRBJ2-3; 8 bases align to TRBD2. The V segment lost 4 bases and the J segment 5 bases; nucleotides outside the gene matches: 11. CDR1 SGHDN and CDR2 FVKESK come from the germline V gene. This CDR3 has 16 residues. The CDR3 region has the DNA TGTGCCAGCAGCCCCCTGGCGGGGGGCCTGGTAGATACGCAGTATTTT. Its translation is CASSPLAGGLVDTQYF.

This clone is a singleton in its sample. The chain has TRBV7-8 and TRBJ1-4; unclear D gene. Between the trimmed V and J ends, which lost 5 bases and 7 bases, there was a span of 17 bases. Germline assignment: CDR1 SGHVS and CDR2 FQNEAQ. The CDR3 runs 15 residues. CDR3 amino acids: CASSPSQPRGEKLFF. CDR3 sequence (DNA): TGTGCCAGCAGCCCCAGCCAACCCCGGGGTGAAAAACTGTTTTTT.

The rearrangement joins TRBV29-1 to TRBJ2-1; D call uncertain. Germline loops: CDR1 SQVTM, CDR2 ANQGSEA. V was pared by 0 bases and J by 2 bases, with 5 bases between. CDR3 size: 13 residues. The CDR3 sequence: CSVEETAYNEQFF. As DNA, the CDR3 is TGCAGCGTTGAAGAAACAGCCTACAATGAGCAGTTCTTC.

The gene calls are TRBV29-1 and TRBJ2-5; TRBD2 aligns across 7 bases. J gave up 3 bases and V 7 bases, and 5 bases lay outside the gene matches. The CDR3 spans 12 residues. CDR1 is SQVTM and CDR2 is ANQGSEA in the germline V gene. The CDR3 DNA reads TGCAGCGGGAAGAGCGGGGAAGAGACCCAGTACTTC. It is translated as CSGKSGEETQYF.

This clone was recorded once. The chain combines TRBV7-2 with TRBJ1-1; D is possibly TRBD1 (6 bases). Per the germline V gene, CDR1 is SGHTA and CDR2 is FQGNSA. The CDR3 runs 16 residues. Between the trimmed V and J ends, which lost 5 bases and 0 bases, there was a span of 16 bases. CDR3 DNA: TGTGCCAGCAGCCCAAAAGGGACACAGGTGAACACTGAAGCTTTCTTT. Amino acid sequence: CASSPKGTQVNTEAFF. The variable domain in full, with the rest retrieved from reference TRBV7-2 and TRBJ1-1, is GAGVSQSPSNKVTEKGKDVELRCDPISGHTALYWYRQSLGQGLEFLIYFQGNSAPDKSGLPSDRFSAERTGGSVSTLTIQRTQQEDSAVYLCASSPKGTQVNTEAFFGQGTRLTVV.

This clone was detected only once. This chain connects TRBV7-3 to TRBJ2-2; 15 bases line up with TRBD2. V trimming: 3 bases; J trimming: 6 bases; junction bases outside the gene matches: 5. The CDR3 is 17 residues long. Germline CDR1 reads SGHTA; CDR2 reads FQGTGA. The CDR3: CASSFPGLAGGAGELFF. CDR3 nucleotide sequence: TGTGCCAGCAGCTTCCCGGGACTAGCGGGGGGTGCCGGGGAGCTGTTTTTT.

The chain recombines TRBV30 with TRBJ2-2; weak D call: TRBD1 (6 bases). This CDR3 contains 15 residues. Trimming cost V 4 bases and J 0 bases, with 12 bases left between them. The germline V gene encodes CDR1 GTSNPN and CDR2 SVGIG (reference sequence). The CDR3 DNA sequence: TGTGCCTGGATATGGGACAATACGAACACCGGGGAGCTGTTTTTT. Protein product: CAWIWDNTNTGELFF.

The chain uses TRBV5-1 and TRBJ1-2; D gene uncertain. The CDR3 extends over 14 amino acids. Per germline, CDR1 SGHRS and CDR2 YFSETQ. V lost 4 bases, J lost 13 bases, and 23 bases lay in between. CDR3 sequence reads: CASSPGVAETASTF. Written as DNA, the CDR3 is TGCGCCAGCAGCCCTGGGGTAGCGGAAACAGCCTCCACCTTC.

This chain joins TRBV30 and TRBJ2-7; no firm D call. V lost 1 base to trimming and J lost 4 bases, with 5 bases between them. The germline gives CDR1 GTSNPN, CDR2 SVGIG (reference sequence). CDR3 length: 11 amino acids. This chain's CDR3 is CAWSGRYEQYF. The CDR3 DNA reads as TGTGCCTGGAGTGGGAGATACGAGCAGTACTTC. The variable domain in full, completed from reference TRBV30 and TRBJ2-7, reads SQTIHQWPATLVQPVGSPLSLECTVEGTSNPNLYWYRQAAGRGLQLLFYSVGIGQISSEVPQNLSASRPQDRQFILSSKKLLLSDSGFYLCAWSGRYEQYFGPGTRLTVT.

The table lists this clone with a few counts. The chain recombines TRBV5-4 with TRBJ1-3; D is ambiguous. CDR3 size: 17 residues. Germline CDR1 and CDR2: SGHNT and YYREEE (reference sequence). Trimming left V 3 bases short and J 4 bases short, with 20 bases between. CDR3 sequence (DNA): TGTGCCAGCAGCTCCGATACTGGGCCTCAGACGGGAAACACCATATATTTT. Amino acid sequence: CASSSDTGPQTGNTIYF.